The TCR beta chain under discussion was sequenced for a study of blood T cell repertoires in COVID-19 (TCRdb year 2020). Context from the whole study: The collaborator samples originated in the United States, Italy and Spain and spanned the acute and convalescent phases of COVID-19. The prospective study material was composed of cDNA or gDNA derived from T cells, B-cell-depleted T cells, or PBMCs. Subjects who had been exposed to COVID-19, were actively infected with it, or had recovered from it provided the deeply sampled blood TCRbeta repertoires that made up the dataset. The repertoires were released in a freely available public database meant as a resource for research on the immune response to SARS-CoV-2. Samples were obtained from the ongoing ImmuneRACE study (first 160 participants) and from some 1,300 subjects provided by 6 global collaborators. Nearly every sample came with metadata listing a de-identified subject ID, COVID-19 status, age in years and sex. Where available, HLA class I and class II types were taken from metadata supplied by the sample provider and were not determined by assay-based typing.

Germline trimming: 1 base from V, 4 bases from J; junction bases outside gene matches: 4. CDR1 and CDR2 are drawn from the germline V gene: SGHAT, FQNNGV. Inclusive of the bounding cysteine and phenylalanine, the CDR3 is 15 residues long. Here the CDR3 DNA is all that survives: 45 bases in frame from base 1. Whole blood was collected in K2EDTA tubes by collaborating institutions according to the institutions' own protocols. For TCRbeta analysis, collaborator samples were shipped as frozen whole blood, as isolated PBMCs, or as DNA extracted from either sample type. Here is what the overall study found, with its caveats: How much clinical and demographic metadata was included differed by source and by participant, and the metadata was provided uncurated.

The immunoSEQ Assay, a bias-controlled multiplex PCR, was used to amplify TCRbeta CDR3 regions from genomic DNA. In the source study's methods: The number of nucleated cells in each sample was estimated from the amplification of reference gene primers within the assay. To quantify the absolute abundance of each unique TCRbeta CDR3 rearrangement, sequence reads were collapsed and filtered. For each sample, productive Simpson clonality was calculated as the square root of Simpson's diversity index over productive rearrangements. The clones in this table, taken by TCRdb from immuneACCESS, are in-frame only. Not every clone is retained; where verified, under half of the shortfall comes from an unresolved V gene, and the cause of the rest is unknown. For V, J and clone size, that table is used; D and trimming come from the DNA. This sample gives roughly 24,000 clones in total; over 75% of them show up just once. Jointly, the top ten make up about 20% of the sample.

Turning to this clone: The antigen it recognizes is unknown. It has no much larger one-base neighbor in the sample; base qualities were not kept.

The sample consisted of peripheral blood. This clonotype originated in an older man in a cohort sampled during active COVID-19. The chain was built from TRBV11-2 and TRBJ2-5; 9 bases in between match TRBD2. CDR3 loop: CASSLAPLAGETQYF. Read as DNA, the sequence is TGTGCCAGCAGCTTAGCCCCACTAGCGGGAGAGACCCAGTACTTC.